Listed here are 22 T cell receptor beta chains from one sample, sequenced in a study of spatial heterogeneity in lung cancer. Study-level points and caveats: Tumor mutation count correlated with how many alpha and beta TCRs expanded intratumorally.

TCRdb re-called the 5' RACE reads with MiXCR, one entry per CDR3 protein. The sample holds under 20,000 distinct CDR3 sequences, 6.2% seen once. Time point reported: sample taken at primary tumor resection. These receptors have no known antigen. Sequenced here: lung tumor tissue, sampled at surgery. The origin of the receptors is a male donor with early-stage non-small cell lung cancer.

A note on this clonotype: Found in a library prepared for alpha chains, this beta chain is an off-target read, and its abundance has little meaning. The chain uses TRBV6-6 and TRBJ2-7, with 12 bases aligning to TRBD2. Germline-derived CDR1 and CDR2 are MNHNY and SVGAGI (reference sequence). This CDR3 spans 13 amino acids. J gave up 6 bases and V 6 bases, and 3 bases lay outside the gene matches. The CDR3 loop reads CASSPTSGGEQYF. CDR3 coding DNA: TGTGCCAGCAGCCCGACTAGCGGGGGCGAGCAGTACTTC.

This clonotype was observed at least ten times. For a library built for alpha chains, this beta chain is a stray read; little rests on its size. V gene TRBV20-1 combines with J gene TRBJ2-2, with 11 positions matching TRBD2. Losses at the gene ends were 2 bases for V and 5 bases for J; bases not matched to a gene: 4. The germline V gene has CDR1 DFQATT and CDR2 SNEGSKA (reference sequence). The length of the CDR3 is 15 residues. As DNA, the CDR3 is TGCAGTGCTAGAACTAGCGGGAGCGGTACCGGGGAGCTGTTTTTT. This codes for CSARTSGSGTGELFF.

This clonotype was recorded once. This beta chain came through as a stray read in a library set up for alpha chains, and its size says little. The chain couples TRBV20-1 to TRBJ1-2; 11 bases are a match to TRBD1. This CDR3 region has 14 residues. V was clipped by 3 bases and J by 4 bases; unmatched bases: 4. CDR1 DFQATT and CDR2 SNEGSKA come from the germline V gene (reference sequence). The CDR3 sequence is CSASPGTGGYGYTF. CDR3 nucleotides: TGCAGTGCTAGTCCCGGGACAGGGGGCTATGGCTACACCTTC.

This clonotype was found a few times. For a library built for alpha chains, this beta chain is a stray read; little rests on its size. The V call is TRBV20-1, the J call TRBJ1-2; the D is unclear. Trimming took 5 bases from V and 2 from J, leaving 9 bases between them. CDR3 length: 12 amino acids. Germline loops: CDR1 DFQATT, CDR2 SNEGSKA (reference sequence). The CDR3 DNA reads as TGCAGTGCTCAGGAACTCAACTATGGCTACACCTTC. It translates to CSAQELNYGYTF.

Worth noting for this clonotype: With the library built for alpha chains, this beta chain is off target and its frequency is not meaningful. V usage is TRBV6-5 and J usage is TRBJ1-5, with D uncertain. Deletions cut 0 bases from V and 3 bases from J, with 9 bases between. Germline values: CDR1 MNHEY, CDR2 SVGAGI. The CDR3 is 15 amino acids. Written as DNA, the CDR3 is TGTGCCAGCAGTTACTCGGGGAGTCTCAATCAGCCCCAGCATTTT. This translates into CASSYSGSLNQPQHF.

This clonotype appeared many times. This beta chain is an unintended read in a library built for alpha chains; its size means little. The chain has TRBV25-1 and TRBJ1-4, with 10 bases lining up with TRBD1. Germline CDR1 reads MGHDK; CDR2 reads SYGVNS. V was clipped by 4 bases and J by 8 bases; unmatched bases: 7. The CDR3 has 15 amino acids. CDR3 sequence: CASSAPGTGVEKLFF. The DNA for the CDR3 is TGTGCCAGCAGTGCGCCCGGGACAGGGGTCGAAAAACTGTTTTTT.

This clonotype was seen at least ten times. This beta chain turned up in a library designed for alpha chains; as an off-target read, its abundance says little. This rearrangement joins TRBV12-3 or TRBV12-4 to TRBJ1-1; D gene unclear. V dropped 7 bases and J dropped 5 bases, with 17 bases sitting between them. The CDR3 totals 14 residues. CDR3 in amino acids: CASTSLRTRTEAFF. The CDR3, as DNA: TGTGCCAGCACCTCACTCCGGACGCGAACTGAAGCTTTCTTT.

This clonotype came up many times. This beta chain came through as a stray read in a library set up for alpha chains, and its size says little. This sequence joins TRBV7-6 and TRBJ2-3; 9 bases are a match to TRBD2. V trimming: 5 bases; J trimming: 0 bases; junction bases outside the gene matches: 3. Per germline, CDR1 SGHVS and CDR2 FNYEAQ. The CDR3 contains 15 residues. DNA for the CDR3: TGTGCCAGCAGCCCCAGCGGGGGGAGCACAGATACGCAGTATTTT. It specifies CASSPSGGSTDTQYF.

This clonotype has a count of ten or more. This beta chain is a stray sequence in a library constructed for alpha chains; its clone size is not meaningful. The V call is TRBV20-1, the J call TRBJ1-5; D remains ambiguous. Germline V CDR1 and CDR2: DFQATT, SNEGSKA (reference sequence). The CDR3 consists of 13 residues. V lost 3 bases, J lost 6 bases, and 12 bases lay in between. CDR3: CSARLGTAQPQHF. The CDR3 region has the DNA TGCAGTGCTAGGTTGGGTACGGCTCAGCCCCAGCATTTT.

This clonotype was observed many times. One end of the junction fails to match germline, which may point to a read error. Within a library made for alpha chains, this beta chain is off target, and its count is uninformative. The chain couples TRBV2 to TRBJ1-2, with D uncertain. The CDR3 consists of 13 residues. From germline, CDR1 is SNHLY and CDR2 FYNNEI. The CDR3 sequence: CASREDKNYGYTF. Here the CDR3 DNA reads TGTGCCAGCAGAGAAGACAAGAACTATGGCTACACCTTC.

This clonotype has a count of ten or more. This beta chain lies outside the target of a library built for alpha chains; its clone size means little. The chain joins TRBV5-4 to TRBJ2-5; TRBD1 is a possible D gene (6 bases). This CDR3 is built from 14 residues. In germline, CDR1 is SGHNT, CDR2 YYREEE (reference sequence). Between the trimmed V and J ends, which lost 6 bases and 4 bases, there was a span of 16 bases. In DNA form, the CDR3 reads TGTGCCAGCACGTTTGGGACACGTCCAGAGACCCAGTACTTC. Its translation: CASTFGTRPETQYF.

This clonotype appeared many times. One end of the junction is discordant with germline, which a read error may explain. This beta chain is an off-target read within a library intended for alpha chains, so its frequency means little. The chain combines TRBV6-5 with TRBJ1-2; D is unresolved. Germline values: CDR1 MNHEY, CDR2 SVGAGI. The CDR3 sequence is 13 residues long. The CDR3 DNA follows: TGTGCCAGCAGTCCTACAGTCAACTACGGCTACACCTTC. Encoded protein: CASSPTVNYGYTF.

This clonotype was counted ten times or more. This beta chain represents an off-target read in a library built for alpha chains; its size is of limited meaning. The rearrangement joins TRBV12-3 or TRBV12-4 to TRBJ2-1, with TRBD2 as a possible D gene (5 bases). The CDR3 contains 13 residues. Between the trimmed V and J ends, which lost 5 bases and 2 bases, there was a span of 7 bases. For the CDR3, the DNA is TGTGCCAGCAGTACCGGGACCTACAATGAGCAGTTCTTC. This sequence encodes CASSTGTYNEQFF.

In the case of this clonotype: This beta chain slipped into a library made for alpha chains as a stray read, so its size is not meaningful. V is TRBV7-3 and J is TRBJ1-2, with D possibly being TRBD1 (5 bases). Germline V gene lookup returns CDR1 SGHTA and CDR2 FQGTGA. Between the trimmed V and J ends, which lost 2 bases and 2 bases, there was a span of 12 bases. The CDR3 runs 15 residues. CDR3 sequence reads: CASSLSSRDNYGYTF. The CDR3 DNA is TGTGCCAGCAGCTTATCCTCCAGGGACAACTATGGCTACACCTTC.

This clonotype was picked up a small number of times. The size of this beta chain means little, since it is a stray read in a library made for alpha chains. The chain employs TRBV20-1 and TRBJ1-5, with 10 bases matching TRBD1. V was clipped by 3 bases and J by 5 bases; unmatched bases: 7. CDR1 and CDR2 from the germline V gene are DFQATT and SNEGSKA (reference sequence). The CDR3 length is 15 residues. The CDR3 region has the DNA TGCAGTGCTAGGGGGACAGGGGTTCTCGATCAGCCCCAGCATTTT. Translation: CSARGTGVLDQPQHF.

The table lists this clonotype with many counts. This beta chain was picked up by a library intended for alpha chains and is off target, so its count carries little meaning. This sequence joins TRBV3-1 and TRBJ2-1, with TRBD2 matching over 15 bases. Germline CDR1 LGHDT, CDR2 YNNKEL (reference sequence). The CDR3 is 19 amino acids. J was trimmed by 6 bases and V by 3 bases; bases with no gene match: 12. For the CDR3, the DNA is TGTGCCAGCAGCCAGACCGGGACTAGCGGGGGGACCGGCCGCAATGAGCAGTTCTTC. This encodes CASSQTGTSGGTGRNEQFF.

This clonotype was seen repeatedly, ten times or more. In a library made to pick up alpha chains, this beta chain is a stray read with a size that means little. This chain connects TRBV4-3 to TRBJ2-2; D unclear. The CDR3 is 15 residues long. CDR1 is LGHNA, CDR2 YSLEER, per germline. With 3 bases removed from V and 1 base from J, the gap between germline ends came to 9 bases. CDR3 amino acids: CASSHGRQNTGELFF. CDR3 nucleotide sequence: TGCGCCAGCAGCCACGGCAGACAGAACACCGGGGAGCTGTTTTTT.

At least ten counts were recorded for this clonotype. The size of this beta chain means little, since it is a stray read in a library made for alpha chains. The rearrangement uses TRBV4-1 and TRBJ1-1; 8 bases agree with TRBD1. This CDR3 region has 16 residues. Germline trimming cut 3 bases from V and 0 bases from J; bases unmatched to any gene: 6. Germline CDR1 MGHRA, CDR2 YSYEKL. In nucleotides, the CDR3 is TGCGCCAGCAGCCACCGGGACAGGACCTTGAACACTGAAGCTTTCTTT. It yields the protein CASSHRDRTLNTEAFF.

The table lists this clonotype with many counts. The size of this beta chain means little, since it is a stray read in a library made for alpha chains. CDR3 bases: TGTGCCAGCAGCTACGAGAGGCCCGGGACAGGGGGCTTGATGAACACTGAAGCTTTCTTT. It is translated as CASSYERPGTGGLMNTEAFF. V and J are TRBV11-2 and TRBJ1-1; 12 bases fit TRBD1. CDR3 size: 20 residues. Germline CDR1 reads SGHAT; CDR2 reads FQNNGV. The V segment lost 4 bases and the J segment 0 bases; nucleotides outside the gene matches: 15.

In this sample, this clonotype turned up many times. This beta chain appears as a stray read in a library generated for alpha chains; its size is not informative. The V call is TRBV11-2, the J call TRBJ2-5; 16 bases align to TRBD2. Germline-derived CDR1 and CDR2 are SGHAT and FQNNGV. This CDR3 is built from 16 residues. The J segment lost 3 bases and the V segment lost 4 bases, leaving 2 bases of the junction unmatched. The CDR3, as DNA: TGTGCCAGCAGCTACGGGACTAGCGGGGGGGAAGAGACCCAGTACTTC. It codes for CASSYGTSGGEETQYF.

In its sample, this clonotype was seen many times. For a library built for alpha chains, this beta chain is a stray read; little rests on its size. This sequence joins TRBV10-3 and TRBJ2-1, with 11 bases that match TRBD1. Trimming took 6 bases from V and 3 from J; bases not matched to a gene: 4. This CDR3 contains 15 residues. Germline V lookup: CDR1 ENHRY, CDR2 SYGVKD. The DNA of the CDR3 is TGTGCCATCAGAGGGGACAGGGGGTTCTACAATGAGCAGTTCTTC. Amino acids: CAIRGDRGFYNEQFF.

This clonotype came up many times. The library was prepared for alpha chains; this beta chain is a stray read, so its frequency means little. The CDR3 region has the DNA TGTGCCAGCAGCTTGTATGGGGCGGTTGAGCAGTACTTC. It specifies CASSLYGAVEQYF. J is TRBJ2-7 and V is TRBV5-6; D may be TRBD1 (5 bases). Per germline, CDR1 SGHDT and CDR2 YYEEEE. V shed 1 base and J shed 7 bases, with 12 bases lying between them. The CDR3 length is 13 residues.